This TCR beta chain was identified during a study of CD8 T cells in ankylosing spondylitis. Study findings and constraints: It appeared that ankylosing spondylitis blood was characterized by a TCR beta motif of under ten highly homologous variants. Matched ankylosing spondylitis synovial fluid reportedly showed significant enrichment of disease-linked clones. Disease-linked clones had a CD8+ phenotype and relatively low frequency in peripheral blood. Certain motif variants had earlier been reported in reactive arthritis synovial fluid and blood.

At least ten counts were recorded for this clonotype. Its target is not known. 5'-RACE, quantitative and with molecular barcodes, yielded the TCR beta libraries. TCRdb re-derived calls from the 5' RACE reads in MiXCR, one entry per CDR3 protein. The table records some 200,000 distinct CDR3 sequences, just under 7.5% of them present only once. Germline CDR1 and CDR2: MNHNS and SASEGT. This CDR3 contains 19 residues. Unmatched junction bases numbered 21, after V lost 6 bases and J lost 7 bases. The chain couples TRBV6-1 to TRBJ2-5; 12 bases are a match to TRBD2. The sequenced sample was blood, either unsorted or a sorted T cell fraction (not recorded which). This receptor was taken from a male donor with ankylosing spondylitis. The CDR3 here is CASRSPGLAGGWDLGTQYF. CDR3 sequence (DNA): TGTGCCAGCAGGTCCCCGGGACTAGCGGGCGGTTGGGATCTGGGGACCCAGTACTTC.